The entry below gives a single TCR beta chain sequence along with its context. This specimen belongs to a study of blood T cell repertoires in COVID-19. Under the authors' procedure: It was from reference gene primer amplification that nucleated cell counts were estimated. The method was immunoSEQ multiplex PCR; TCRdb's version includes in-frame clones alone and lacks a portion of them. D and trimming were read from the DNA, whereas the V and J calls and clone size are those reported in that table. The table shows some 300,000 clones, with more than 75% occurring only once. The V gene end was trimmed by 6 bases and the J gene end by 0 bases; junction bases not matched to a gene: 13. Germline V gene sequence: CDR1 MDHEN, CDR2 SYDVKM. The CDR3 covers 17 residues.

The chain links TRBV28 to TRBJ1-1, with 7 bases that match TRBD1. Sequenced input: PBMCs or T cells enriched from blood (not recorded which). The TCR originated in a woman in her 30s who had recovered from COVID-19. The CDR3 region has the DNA TGTGCCAGCAGCGAAGGGGGCCCCGGCGATATGAACACTGAAGCTTTCTTT. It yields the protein CASSEGGPGDMNTEAFF. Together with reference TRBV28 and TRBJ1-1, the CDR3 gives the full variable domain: DVKVTQSSRYLVKRTGEKVFLECVQDMDHENMFWYRQDPGLGLRLIYFSYDVKMKEKGDIPEGYSVSREKKERFSLILESASTNQTSMYLCASSEGGPGDMNTEAFFGQGTRLTVV.